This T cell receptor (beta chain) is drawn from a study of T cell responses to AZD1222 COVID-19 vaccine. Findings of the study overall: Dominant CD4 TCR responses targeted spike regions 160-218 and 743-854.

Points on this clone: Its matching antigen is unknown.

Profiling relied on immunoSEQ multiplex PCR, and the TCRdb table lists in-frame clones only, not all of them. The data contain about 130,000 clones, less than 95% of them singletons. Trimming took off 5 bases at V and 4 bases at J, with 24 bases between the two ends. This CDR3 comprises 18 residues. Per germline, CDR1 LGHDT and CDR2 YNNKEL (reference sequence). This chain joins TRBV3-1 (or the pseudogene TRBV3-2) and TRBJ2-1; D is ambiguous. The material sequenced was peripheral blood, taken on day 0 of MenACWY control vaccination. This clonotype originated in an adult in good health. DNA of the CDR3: TGTGCCAGCAGCTTGCCGGGTCCCACCGTAGGCCTGTACAATGAGCAGTTCTTC. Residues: CASSLPGPTVGLYNEQFF.